This T cell receptor (beta chain) derives from a study of cytomegalovirus exposure and HLA in healthy donors. The PCR made use of 60 Vbeta and 13 Jbeta primers. Sequenced by immunoSEQ multiplex PCR; TCRdb stores in-frame clones only, minus some. The data show around 120,000 clones, with around 78% seen just once and around 1.9% held by the top ten. There are 13 residues in the CDR3. The V segment lost 6 bases and the J segment 5 bases; nucleotides outside the gene matches: 4. Germline V CDR1 and CDR2: MNHEY, SVGAGI. The specimen was PBMCs. This sequence originates from a woman aged 45-60 years in good health and CMV-seronegative. The J gene is TRBJ1-5, the V gene TRBV6-5, with 7 bases aligning to TRBD1. The CDR3 loop reads CASSRDRDQPQHF. The CDR3 region has the DNA TGTGCCAGCAGCCGGGACAGAGATCAGCCCCAGCATTTT.